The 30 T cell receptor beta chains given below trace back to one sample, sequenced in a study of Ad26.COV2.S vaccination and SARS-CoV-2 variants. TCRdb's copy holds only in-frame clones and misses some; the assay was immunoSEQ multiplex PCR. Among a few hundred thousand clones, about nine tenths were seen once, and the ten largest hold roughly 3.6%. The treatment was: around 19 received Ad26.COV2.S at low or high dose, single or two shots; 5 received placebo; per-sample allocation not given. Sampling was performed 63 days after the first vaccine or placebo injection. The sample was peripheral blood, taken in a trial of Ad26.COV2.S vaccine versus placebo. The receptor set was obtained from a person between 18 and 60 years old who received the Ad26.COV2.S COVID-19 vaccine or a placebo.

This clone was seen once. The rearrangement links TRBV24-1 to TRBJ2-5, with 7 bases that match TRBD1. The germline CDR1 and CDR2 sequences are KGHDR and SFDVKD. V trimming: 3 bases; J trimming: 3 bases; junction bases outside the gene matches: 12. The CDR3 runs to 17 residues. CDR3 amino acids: CATSDPPGQAKKETQYF. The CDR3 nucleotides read TGTGCCACCAGTGATCCCCCCGGACAGGCGAAGAAAGAGACCCAGTACTTC.

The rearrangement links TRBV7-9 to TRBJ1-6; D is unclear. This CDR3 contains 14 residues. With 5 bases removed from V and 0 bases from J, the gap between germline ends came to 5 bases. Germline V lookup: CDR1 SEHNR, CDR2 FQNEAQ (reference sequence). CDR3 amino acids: CASSQSSYNSPLHF. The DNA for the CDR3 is TGTGCCAGCAGCCAAAGCTCCTATAATTCACCCCTCCACTTT.

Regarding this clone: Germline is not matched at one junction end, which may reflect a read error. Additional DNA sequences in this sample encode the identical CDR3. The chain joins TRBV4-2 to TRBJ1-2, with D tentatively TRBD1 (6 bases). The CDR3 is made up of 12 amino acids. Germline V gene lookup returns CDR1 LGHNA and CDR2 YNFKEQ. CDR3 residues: CASGGQNYGYTF. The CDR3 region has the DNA TGTGCCAGCGGAGGACAGAACTATGGCTACACTTTC.

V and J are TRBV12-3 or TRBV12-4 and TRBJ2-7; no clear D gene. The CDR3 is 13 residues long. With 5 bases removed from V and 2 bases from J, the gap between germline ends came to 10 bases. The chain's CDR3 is CASSPTVAYEQYF. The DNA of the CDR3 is TGTGCCAGCAGTCCAACCGTGGCCTACGAGCAGTACTTC.

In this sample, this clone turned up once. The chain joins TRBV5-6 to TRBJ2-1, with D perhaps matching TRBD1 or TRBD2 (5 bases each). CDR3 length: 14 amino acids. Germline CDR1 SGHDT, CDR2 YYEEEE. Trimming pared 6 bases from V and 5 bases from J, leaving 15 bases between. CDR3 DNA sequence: TGTGCCAGCAACCCGGACATGGAGGACAATGAGCAGTTCTTC. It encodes CASNPDMEDNEQFF. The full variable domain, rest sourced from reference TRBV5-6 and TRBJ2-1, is DAGVTQSPTHLIKTRGQQVTLRCSPKSGHDTVSWYQQALGQGPQFIFQYYEEEERQRGNFPDRFSGHQFPNYSSELNVNALLLGDSALYLCASNPDMEDNEQFFGPGTRLTVL.

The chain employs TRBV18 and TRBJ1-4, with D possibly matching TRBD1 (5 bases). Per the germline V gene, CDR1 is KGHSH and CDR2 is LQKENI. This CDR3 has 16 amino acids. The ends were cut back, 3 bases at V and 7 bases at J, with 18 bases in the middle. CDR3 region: CASSPQGGQRSEKLFF. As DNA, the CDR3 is TGTGCCAGCTCACCCCAGGGTGGGCAGAGGAGTGAAAAACTGTTTTTT.

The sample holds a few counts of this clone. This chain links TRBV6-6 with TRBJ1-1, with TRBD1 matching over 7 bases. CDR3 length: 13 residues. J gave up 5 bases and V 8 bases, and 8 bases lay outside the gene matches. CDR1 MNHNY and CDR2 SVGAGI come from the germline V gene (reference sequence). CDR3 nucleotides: TGTGCCAGCGGTGAGGGGGCATGGACTGAAGCTTTCTTT. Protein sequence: CASGEGAWTEAFF.

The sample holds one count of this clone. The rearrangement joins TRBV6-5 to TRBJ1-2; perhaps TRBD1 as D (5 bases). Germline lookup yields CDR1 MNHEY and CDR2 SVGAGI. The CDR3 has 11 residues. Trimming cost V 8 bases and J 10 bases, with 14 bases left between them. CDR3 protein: CASGGPPLYTF. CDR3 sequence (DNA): TGTGCCAGCGGGGGACCGCCCCTCTACACCTTC.

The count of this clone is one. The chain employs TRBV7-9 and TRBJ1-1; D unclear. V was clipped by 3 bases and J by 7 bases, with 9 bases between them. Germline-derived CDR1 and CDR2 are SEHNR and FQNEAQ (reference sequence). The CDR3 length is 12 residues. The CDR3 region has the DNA TGTGCCAGCAGCTTTATAGCGAATGAAGCTTTCTTT. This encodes CASSFIANEAFF.

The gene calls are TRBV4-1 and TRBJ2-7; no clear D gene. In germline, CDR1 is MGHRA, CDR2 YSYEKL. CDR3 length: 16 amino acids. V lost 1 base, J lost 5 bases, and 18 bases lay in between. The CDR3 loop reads CASSQGLVMSINEQYF. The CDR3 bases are TGCGCCAGCAGCCAAGGATTAGTCATGTCCATCAACGAGCAGTACTTC.

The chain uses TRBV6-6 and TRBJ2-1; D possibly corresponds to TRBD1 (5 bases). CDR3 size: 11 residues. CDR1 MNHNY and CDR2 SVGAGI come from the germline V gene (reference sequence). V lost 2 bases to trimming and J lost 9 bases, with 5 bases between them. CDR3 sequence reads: CASSYRGEQFF. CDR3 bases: TGTGCCAGCAGTTACAGGGGTGAGCAGTTCTTC.

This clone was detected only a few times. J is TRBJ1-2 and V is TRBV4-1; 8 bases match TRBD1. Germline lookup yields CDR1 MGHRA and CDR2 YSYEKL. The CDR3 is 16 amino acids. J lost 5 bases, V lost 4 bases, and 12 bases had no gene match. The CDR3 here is CASSPGTGRFPYGYTF. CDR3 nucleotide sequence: TGCGCCAGCAGCCCGGGGACAGGAAGATTCCCTTATGGCTACACCTTC.

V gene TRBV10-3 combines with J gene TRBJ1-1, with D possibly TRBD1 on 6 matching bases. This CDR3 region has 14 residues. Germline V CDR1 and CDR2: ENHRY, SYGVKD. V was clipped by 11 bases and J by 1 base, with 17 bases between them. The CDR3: CAVQRGGRNTEAFF. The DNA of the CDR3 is TGTGCCGTCCAACGTGGGGGGCGGAACACTGAAGCTTTCTTT.

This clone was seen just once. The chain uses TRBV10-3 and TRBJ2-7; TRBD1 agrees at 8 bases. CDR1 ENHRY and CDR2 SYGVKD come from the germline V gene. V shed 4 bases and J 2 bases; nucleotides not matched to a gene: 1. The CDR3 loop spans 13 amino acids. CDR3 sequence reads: CAISGTGPYEQYF. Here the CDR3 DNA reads TGTGCCATCAGTGGGACAGGGCCCTACGAGCAGTACTTC.

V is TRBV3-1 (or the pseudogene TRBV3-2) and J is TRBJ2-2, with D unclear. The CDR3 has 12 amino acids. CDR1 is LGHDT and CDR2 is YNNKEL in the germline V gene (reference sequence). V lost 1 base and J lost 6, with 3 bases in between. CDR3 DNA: TGTGCCAGCAGCCAAGGGCCCGGGGAGCTGTTTTTT. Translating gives CASSQGPGELFF.

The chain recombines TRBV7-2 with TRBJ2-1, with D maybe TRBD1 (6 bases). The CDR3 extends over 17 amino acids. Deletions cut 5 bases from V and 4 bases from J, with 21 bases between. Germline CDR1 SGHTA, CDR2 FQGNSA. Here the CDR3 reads CASSPPGRDKKYNEQFF. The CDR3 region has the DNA TGTGCCAGCAGCCCGCCGGGCCGGGACAAGAAATACAATGAGCAGTTCTTC.

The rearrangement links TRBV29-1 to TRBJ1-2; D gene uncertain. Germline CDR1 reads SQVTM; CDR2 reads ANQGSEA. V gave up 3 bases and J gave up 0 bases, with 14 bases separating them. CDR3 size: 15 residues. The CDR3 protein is CSVEEGSSTNYGYTF. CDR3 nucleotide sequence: TGCAGCGTTGAGGAGGGAAGTAGTACTAACTATGGCTACACCTTC.

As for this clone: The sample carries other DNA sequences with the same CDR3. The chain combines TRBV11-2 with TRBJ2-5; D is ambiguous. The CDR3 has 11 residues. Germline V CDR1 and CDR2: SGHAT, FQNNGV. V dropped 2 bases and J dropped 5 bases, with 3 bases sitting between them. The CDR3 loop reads CASSLRETQYF. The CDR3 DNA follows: TGTGCCAGCAGCTTACGGGAGACCCAGTACTTC.

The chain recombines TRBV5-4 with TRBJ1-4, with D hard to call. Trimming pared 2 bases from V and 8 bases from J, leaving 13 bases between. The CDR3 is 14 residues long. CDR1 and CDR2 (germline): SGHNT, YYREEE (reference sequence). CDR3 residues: CASSLKDVPEKLFF. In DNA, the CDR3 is TGTGCCAGCAGCTTAAAGGACGTCCCGGAAAAACTGTTTTTT. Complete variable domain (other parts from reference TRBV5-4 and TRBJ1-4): ETGVTQSPTHLIKTRGQQVTLRCSSQSGHNTVSWYQQALGQGPQFIFQYYREEENGRGNFPPRFSGLQFPNYSSELNVNALELDDSALYLCASSLKDVPEKLFFGSGTQLSVL.

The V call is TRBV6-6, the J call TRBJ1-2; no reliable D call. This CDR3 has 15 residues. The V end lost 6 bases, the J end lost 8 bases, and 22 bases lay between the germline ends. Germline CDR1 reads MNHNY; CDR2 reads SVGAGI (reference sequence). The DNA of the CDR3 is TGTGCCAGCAGCCTTGAACTTTTGGGGTCTATGGGCTACACCTTC. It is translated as CASSLELLGSMGYTF.

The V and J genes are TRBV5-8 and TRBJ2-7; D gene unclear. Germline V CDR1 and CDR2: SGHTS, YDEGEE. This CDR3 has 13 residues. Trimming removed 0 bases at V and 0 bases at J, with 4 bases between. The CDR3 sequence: CASSLEFSYEQYF. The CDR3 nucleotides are TGTGCCAGCAGCTTGGAATTCTCCTACGAGCAGTACTTC.

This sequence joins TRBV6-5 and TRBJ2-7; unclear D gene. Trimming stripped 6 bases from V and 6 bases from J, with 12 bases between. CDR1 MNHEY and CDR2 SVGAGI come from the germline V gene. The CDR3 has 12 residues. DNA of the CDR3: TGTGCCAGCAGCCCATCTGAGTTCGAGCAGTACTTC. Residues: CASSPSEFEQYF.

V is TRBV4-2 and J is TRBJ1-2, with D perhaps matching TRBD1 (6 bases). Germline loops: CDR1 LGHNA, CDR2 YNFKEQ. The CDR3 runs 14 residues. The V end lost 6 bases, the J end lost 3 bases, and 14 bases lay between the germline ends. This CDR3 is CASRPDSRDYGYTF. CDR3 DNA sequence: TGTGCCAGCAGACCGGACAGCAGGGACTATGGCTACACCTTC.

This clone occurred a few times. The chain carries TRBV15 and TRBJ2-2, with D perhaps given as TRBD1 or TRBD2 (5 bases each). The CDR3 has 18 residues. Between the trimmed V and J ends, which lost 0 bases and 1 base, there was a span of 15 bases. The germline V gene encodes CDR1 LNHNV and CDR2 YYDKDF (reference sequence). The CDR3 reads CATSRERVGVGNTGELFF. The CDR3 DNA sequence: TGTGCCACCAGCAGAGAGAGAGTGGGGGTGGGGAACACCGGGGAGCTGTTTTTT.

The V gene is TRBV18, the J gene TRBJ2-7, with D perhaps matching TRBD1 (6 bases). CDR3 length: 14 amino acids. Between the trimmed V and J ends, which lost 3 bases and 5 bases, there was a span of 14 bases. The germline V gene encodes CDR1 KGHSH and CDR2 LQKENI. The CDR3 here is CASSPAIQGHEQYF. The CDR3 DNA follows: TGTGCCAGCTCACCCGCTATACAGGGCCACGAGCAGTACTTC. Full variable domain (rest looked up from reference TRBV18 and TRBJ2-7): NAGVMQNPRHLVRRRGQEARLRCSPMKGHSHVYWYRQLPEEGLKFMVYLQKENIIDESGMPKERFSAEFPKEGPSILRIQQVVRGDSAAYFCASSPAIQGHEQYFGPGTRLTVT.

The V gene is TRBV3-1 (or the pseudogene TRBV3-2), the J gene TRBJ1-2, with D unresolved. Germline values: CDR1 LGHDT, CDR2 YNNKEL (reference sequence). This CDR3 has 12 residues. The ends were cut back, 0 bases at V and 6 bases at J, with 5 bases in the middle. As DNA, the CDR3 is TGTGCCAGCAGCCAAGATAAAAATGGCTACACCTTC. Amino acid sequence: CASSQDKNGYTF.

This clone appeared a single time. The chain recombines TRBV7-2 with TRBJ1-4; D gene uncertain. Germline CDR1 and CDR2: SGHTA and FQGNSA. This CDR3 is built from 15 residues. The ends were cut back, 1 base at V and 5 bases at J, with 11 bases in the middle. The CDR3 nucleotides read TGTGCCAGCAGCTTAGAGGACCCGGTAAATGAAAAACTGTTTTTT. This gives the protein CASSLEDPVNEKLFF.

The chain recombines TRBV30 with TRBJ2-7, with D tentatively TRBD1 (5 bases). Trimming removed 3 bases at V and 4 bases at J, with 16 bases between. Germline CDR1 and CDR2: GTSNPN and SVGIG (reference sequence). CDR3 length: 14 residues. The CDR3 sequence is CAWSRRRDQYEQYF. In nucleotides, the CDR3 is TGTGCCTGGAGCAGACGCAGGGATCAGTACGAGCAGTACTTC.

The CDR3 nucleotides are TGTGCCAGCAGTTCGACAGATCAATACAATGAGCAGTTCTTC. This translates into CASSSTDQYNEQFF. This chain connects TRBV6-2 or TRBV6-3 to TRBJ2-1; TRBD1 might be the D (5 bases). Trimming cost V 4 bases and J 4 bases, with 11 bases left between them. The CDR3 is made up of 14 amino acids. Per germline, CDR1 MNHEY and CDR2 SVGEGT.

CDR3 loop: CASRPAWTEAFF. CDR3 coding DNA: TGTGCCAGTCGCCCCGCCTGGACTGAAGCTTTCTTT. This chain links TRBV7-9 with TRBJ1-1; no clear D gene. The CDR3 is 12 amino acids. CDR1 and CDR2 (germline): SEHNR, FQNEAQ (reference sequence). V shed 9 bases and J shed 5 bases, with 13 bases lying between them.